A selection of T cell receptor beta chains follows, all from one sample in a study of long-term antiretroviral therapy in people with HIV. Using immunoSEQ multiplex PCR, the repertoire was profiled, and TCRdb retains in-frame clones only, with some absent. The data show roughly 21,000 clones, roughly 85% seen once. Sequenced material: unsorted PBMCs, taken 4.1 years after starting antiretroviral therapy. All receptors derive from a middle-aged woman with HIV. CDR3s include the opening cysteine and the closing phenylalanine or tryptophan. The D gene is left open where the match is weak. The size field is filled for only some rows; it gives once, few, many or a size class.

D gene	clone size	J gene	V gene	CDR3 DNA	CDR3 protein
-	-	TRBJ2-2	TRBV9	TGTGCCAGCAGCTACAGCACCGGGGAGCTGTTTTTT	CASSYSTGELFF
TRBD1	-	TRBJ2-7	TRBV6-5	TGTGCCAGCAGTTCCCAACAGGGGTGGCTGAGCGAGCAGTACTTC	CASSSQQGWLSEQYF
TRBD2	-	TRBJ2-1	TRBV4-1	TGCGCCAGCAGCCAAAGACCCCCGGGGCTAGCGGGTTCCTACAATGAGCAGTTCTTC	CASSQRPPGLAGSYNEQFF
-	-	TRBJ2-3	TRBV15	TGTGCCACCAGCAGAGTTCCGGGTACTAGCACAGATACGCAGTATTTT	CATSRVPGTSTDTQYF
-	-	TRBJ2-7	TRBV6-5	TGTGCCAGCAGTTTACTAGCCTCCTACGAGCAGTACTTC	CASSLLASYEQYF
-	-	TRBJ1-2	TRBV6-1	TGTGCCAGCAGTGAAGACAGGGACCACTGGCGAAGGTATGGCTACACCTTC	CASSEDRDHWRRYGYTF
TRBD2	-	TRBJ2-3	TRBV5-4	TGTGCCAGCAGCTTGGAACTAGCGGGGGTGACAGATACGCAGTATTTT	CASSLELAGVTDTQYF
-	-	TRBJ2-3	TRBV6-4	TGTGCCAGCAGTGACTCGGGGGGAGGTACGCAGTATTTT	CASSDSGGGTQYF
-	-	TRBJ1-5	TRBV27	TGTGCCAGCAGTTTATATCCCCGGTCCAATCAGCCCCAGCATTTT	CASSLYPRSNQPQHF
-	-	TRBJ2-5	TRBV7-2	TGTGCCAGCAGCTTTGTGGGGGCTTTGCAAGAGACCCAGTACTTC	CASSFVGALQETQYF
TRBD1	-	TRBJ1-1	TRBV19	TGTGCCAGTAGTTTCGGACAGGCGGTAGCTTTCTTT	CASSFGQAVAFF
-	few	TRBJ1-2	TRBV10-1	TGCGCCAGTTCCAGGGACGGTGGTGGCTACACCTTC	CASSRDGGGYTF
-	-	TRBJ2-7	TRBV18	TGTGCCAGCTCACCACCGAATCCCTACGAGCAGTACTTC	CASSPPNPYEQYF
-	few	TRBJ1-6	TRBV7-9	TGTGCCAGCAGCGAAGGGACTTCTAATTCACCCCTCCACTTT	CASSEGTSNSPLHF
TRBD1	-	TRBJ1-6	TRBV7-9	TGTGCCAGCACCCCGGGACAGAGTAATTCACCCCTCCACTTT	CASTPGQSNSPLHF
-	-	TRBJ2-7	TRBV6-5	TGTGCCAGCAGTTACTCGATGGCCCCGCAGTACTTC	CASSYSMAPQYF
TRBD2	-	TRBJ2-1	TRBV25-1	TGTGCCAGCAGTGAATCCCTACTAGCGGGAGGAGGGAATGAGCAGTTCTTC	CASSESLLAGGGNEQFF
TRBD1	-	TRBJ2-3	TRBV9	TGTGCCAGCAGCGTAGGCGACAGGGGGTCTCTCACAGATACGCAGTATTTT	CASSVGDRGSLTDTQYF
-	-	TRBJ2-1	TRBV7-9	TGTGCCAGCAGCGCCCAGGTGGCAAGGGGCTACAATGAGCAGTTCTTC	CASSAQVARGYNEQFF
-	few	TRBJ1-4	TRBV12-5	TGTGCTAGTGGTTTATGGGGGGAAAAACTGTTTTTT	CASGLWGEKLFF
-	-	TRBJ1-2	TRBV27	TGTGCCAGCAGTTTACAGATAGGCAAGGCTGGCTACACCTTC	CASSLQIGKAGYTF
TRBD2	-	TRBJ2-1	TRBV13	TGTGCCAGCAGCCCGGGACTAGCATACAATGAGCAGTTCTTC	CASSPGLAYNEQFF
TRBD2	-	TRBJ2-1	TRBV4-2	TGTGCCAGCAGCCAAGAATCGGGGGGGGGCTACAATGAGCAGTTCTTC	CASSQESGGGYNEQFF
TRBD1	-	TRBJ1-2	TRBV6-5	TGTGCCAGCAGTTACTCTGGGGACAGCAGCTATGGCTACACCTTC	CASSYSGDSSYGYTF
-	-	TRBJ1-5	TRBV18	TGTGCCAGCTCTCCAATAGGGGGAGGCGGACCCAATCAGCCCCAGCATTTT	CASSPIGGGGPNQPQHF
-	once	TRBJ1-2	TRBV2	TGTGCCAGCAGAGTAGGAGGCTATGGCTACACCTTC	CASRVGGYGYTF
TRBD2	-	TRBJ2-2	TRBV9	TGTGCCAGCAGCGTAGATGTGTGGGGGGGCACCGGGGAGCTGTTTTTT	CASSVDVWGGTGELFF
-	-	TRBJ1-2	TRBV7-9	TGTGCCAGCAGCACCGCCGGGGGGCCGGGCTATGGCTACACCTTC	CASSTAGGPGYGYTF
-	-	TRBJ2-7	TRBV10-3	TGTGCCATCAGTGAGAGAACATCCTACGAGCAGTACTTC	CAISERTSYEQYF
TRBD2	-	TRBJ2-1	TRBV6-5	TGTGCCAGCAGCCGACTAGCGTCAACCTACAATGAGCAGTTCTTC	CASSRLASTYNEQFF